One and the same sample provided the 31 T cell receptor beta chains below, sequenced in a study of beta chain features in type 1 diabetes. Sequencing targeted expressed TCRB transcripts, as all isolated RNA had been reverse transcribed. Only in-frame clones appear in the TCRdb table, and some are missing; sequencing was by immunoSEQ multiplex PCR. The sample has around 300,000 clones, about 10% seen once; the top ten hold just over 0.015%. The sample consisted of naive CD4+ T cells from blood. These receptors came from a woman aged 25 to 39 in good health.

This clone was counted a few times. J is TRBJ2-1 and V is TRBV7-3; 12 bases line up with TRBD1. The J segment lost 12 bases and the V segment lost 4 bases, leaving 16 bases of the junction unmatched. Germline assignment: CDR1 SGHTA and CDR2 FQGTGA. The CDR3 is made up of 17 amino acids. The CDR3: CASSYEGTGTGGGRQFF. CDR3 sequence (DNA): TGTGCCAGCAGCTACGAAGGGACCGGGACAGGGGGCGGACGGCAGTTCTTC.

V and J are TRBV7-9 and TRBJ1-1; maybe TRBD1 (5 bases). Trimming took off 6 bases at V and 3 bases at J, with 14 bases between the two ends. This CDR3 contains 14 residues. The germline gives CDR1 SEHNR, CDR2 FQNEAQ (reference sequence). The CDR3, as DNA: TGTGCCAGCAGACAAGGACATAGCTACACTGAAGCTTTCTTT. Translation: CASRQGHSYTEAFF.

The rearrangement joins TRBV5-4 to TRBJ1-1; unclear D gene. Per germline, CDR1 SGHNT and CDR2 YYREEE (reference sequence). The CDR3 sequence is 14 residues long. V was clipped by 2 bases and J by 1 base, with 9 bases between them. Here the CDR3 reads CASSFGLTNTEAFF. For the CDR3, the DNA is TGTGCCAGCAGCTTCGGACTGACGAACACTGAAGCTTTCTTT.

V is TRBV18 and J is TRBJ2-3, with 9 bases aligning to TRBD2. After removal of 6 bases from V and 4 bases from J, the junction contained 14 bases not matched to a gene. Germline V gene lookup returns CDR1 KGHSH and CDR2 LQKENI. The CDR3 is 17 amino acids. CDR3 coding DNA: TGTGCCAGCTCGCTACGAGTAGCGGGAGCTGGAGCAGATACGCAGTATTTT. Amino acid sequence: CASSLRVAGAGADTQYF.

The CDR3 nucleotides are TGTGCCACCTTAGGACAGACGAACACTGAAGCTTTCTTT. Translating gives CATLGQTNTEAFF. The rearrangement links TRBV25-1 to TRBJ1-1; maybe TRBD1 (6 bases). The CDR3 is 13 residues long. V dropped 10 bases and J dropped 1 base, with 13 bases sitting between them. CDR1 is MGHDK, CDR2 SYGVNS, per germline.

The chain uses TRBV19 and TRBJ2-4; D perhaps matches TRBD1 (5 bases). Germline assignment: CDR1 LNHDA and CDR2 SQIVND (reference sequence). V lost 6 bases and J 0 bases, leaving 12 bases between the germline ends. The CDR3 is 15 amino acids. The CDR3, as DNA: TGTGCCAGTAGCGACAGATTACTAGCCAAAAACATTCAGTACTTC. Protein product: CASSDRLLAKNIQYF. Drawing the rest from reference TRBV19 and TRBJ2-4, the complete variable domain is DGGITQSPKYLFRKEGQNVTLSCEQNLNHDAMYWYRQDPGQGLRLIYYSQIVNDFQKGDIAEGYSVSREKKESFPLTVTSAQKNPTAFYLCASSDRLLAKNIQYFGAGTRLSVL.

J is TRBJ2-2 and V is TRBV7-2; weak D call: TRBD2 (5 bases). The germline V gene has CDR1 SGHTA and CDR2 FQGNSA. The CDR3 extends over 15 amino acids. V lost 5 bases to trimming and J lost 0 bases, with 10 bases between them. CDR3: CASSRGLANTGELFF. The CDR3 nucleotides are TGTGCCAGCAGCCGCGGGCTAGCGAACACCGGGGAGCTGTTTTTT.

The chain combines TRBV11-1 with TRBJ2-5; possibly TRBD2 for D (6 bases). The germline V and J ends were trimmed by 1 base and 1 base, with 7 bases remaining between them. Germline V CDR1 and CDR2: SGHAT, FQDESV (reference sequence). The CDR3 contains 14 residues. CDR3 in DNA: TGTGCCAGCAGCTTAGTGGAGGGCCAAGAGACCCAGTACTTC. Translation: CASSLVEGQETQYF.

The chain uses TRBV2 and TRBJ2-3, with no clear D. This CDR3 is built from 14 residues. Between the trimmed V and J ends, which lost 4 bases and 3 bases, there was a span of 11 bases. Germline CDR1 SNHLY, CDR2 FYNNEI. The CDR3 sequence is CASSVGGFTDTQYF. CDR3 DNA sequence: TGTGCCAGCAGTGTTGGCGGCTTTACAGATACGCAGTATTTT.

This clone has only a few counts. This chain connects TRBV7-2 to TRBJ1-2; tentatively, D is TRBD1 (5 bases). The CDR3 spans 14 residues. With 2 bases removed from V and 7 bases from J, the gap between germline ends came to 14 bases. Germline V lookup: CDR1 SGHTA, CDR2 FQGNSA. This CDR3 reads CASSLIQGGSGYTF. CDR3 DNA sequence: TGTGCCAGCAGCTTAATCCAGGGCGGCTCTGGCTACACCTTC.

Only a few counts were recorded for this clone. The gene calls are TRBV6-1 and TRBJ2-1, with 9 positions matching TRBD1. From germline, CDR1 is MNHNS and CDR2 SASEGT. The CDR3 runs 16 residues. Unmatched junction bases numbered 9, after V lost 0 bases and J lost 9 bases. The CDR3 region has the DNA TGTGCCAGCAGTGAAGCGGGTCGGACAGGGGCGGGTGAGCAGTTCTTC. Encoded protein: CASSEAGRTGAGEQFF.

This rearrangement joins TRBV6-6 to TRBJ2-3; 8 positions agree with TRBD1. CDR3 length: 15 amino acids. CDR1 and CDR2 (germline): MNHNY, SVGAGI (reference sequence). V was clipped by 7 bases and J by 3 bases; unmatched bases: 9. This chain's CDR3 is CASTLDRVSTDTQYF. The CDR3 bases are TGTGCCAGCACCCTGGACAGGGTATCAACAGATACGCAGTATTTT.

This clone was seen a handful of times. The chain is built from TRBV13 and TRBJ1-1; D ambiguous. From germline, CDR1 is PRHDT and CDR2 FYEKMQ (reference sequence). The CDR3 totals 14 residues. V lost 6 bases and J 7 bases, leaving 18 bases between the germline ends. The DNA of the CDR3 is TGTGCCAGCAGTTCCCGCAGGCCTACGCTTGAAGCTTTCTTT. It specifies CASSSRRPTLEAFF.

This clone has only a few counts. V is TRBV7-2 and J is TRBJ2-5, with TRBD2 matching over 12 bases. This CDR3 region has 16 residues. Germline assignment: CDR1 SGHTA and CDR2 FQGNSA. V gave up 5 bases and J gave up 1 base; unmatched junction bases: 5. CDR3 bases: TGTGCCAGCAGCATCACTAGCGGGAGGCTCCAAGAGACCCAGTACTTC. Amino acid sequence: CASSITSGRLQETQYF.

This chain links TRBV4-3 with TRBJ1-1, with TRBD1 matching over 8 bases. The CDR3 covers 16 residues. Germline-derived CDR1 and CDR2 are LGHNA and YSLEER. J was trimmed by 7 bases and V by 4 bases; bases with no gene match: 14. CDR3 sequence: CASSPGQGRKNGEAFF. In nucleotides, the CDR3 is TGCGCCAGCAGCCCAGGACAGGGCCGAAAAAACGGTGAAGCTTTCTTT.

This clone was picked up a small number of times. The rearrangement joins TRBV7-9 to TRBJ2-1; 11 positions agree with TRBD2. This CDR3 has 18 residues. From germline, CDR1 is SEHNR and CDR2 FQNEAQ (reference sequence). Trimming removed 1 base from V and 0 bases from J; junction bases left unmatched: 5. In nucleotides, the CDR3 is TGTGCCAGCAGCTTAGACGGACTAGCGGGCAGCTCCTACAATGAGCAGTTCTTC. Protein product: CASSLDGLAGSSYNEQFF. The whole variable domain, filled in from reference TRBV7-9 and TRBJ2-1, reads DTGVSQNPRHKITKRGQNVTFRCDPISEHNRLYWYRQTLGQGPEFLTYFQNEAQLEKSRLLSDRFSAERPKGSFSTLEIQRTEQGDSAMYLCASSLDGLAGSSYNEQFFGPGTRLTVL.

The V call is TRBV27, the J call TRBJ2-5, with 10 bases aligning to TRBD2. Germline-derived CDR1 and CDR2 are MNHEY and SMNVEV (reference sequence). V shed 6 bases and J 5 bases; nucleotides not matched to a gene: 6. The CDR3 is made up of 14 amino acids. In DNA, the CDR3 is TGTGCCAGCAGCCTTAGCGGGAGGTTTGAGACCCAGTACTTC. This codes for CASSLSGRFETQYF.

This clone was seen a handful of times. This chain connects TRBV18 to TRBJ2-7; D perhaps matches TRBD1 (6 bases). The germline gives CDR1 KGHSH, CDR2 LQKENI. This CDR3 has 14 residues. V shed 0 bases and J shed 9 bases, with 15 bases lying between them. The CDR3 DNA reads as TGTGCCAGCTCACCACCATCCGGGACAAAGGGGCAGTACTTC. Translation gives CASSPPSGTKGQYF.

This clone turned up a few times. The chain links TRBV6-5 to TRBJ1-1, with 10 nucleotides matching TRBD1. V lost 3 bases to trimming and J lost 1 base; unmatched junction nucleotides: 2. Germline CDR1 is MNHEY and CDR2 is SVGAGI. The CDR3 consists of 15 residues. CDR3 sequence (DNA): TGTGCCAGCAGTTATAGGACAGGGGGGAACACTGAAGCTTTCTTT. Amino acids: CASSYRTGGNTEAFF.

The chain uses TRBV5-4 and TRBJ2-3, with D hard to call. CDR1 is SGHNT, CDR2 YYREEE, per germline (reference sequence). Between the trimmed V and J ends, which lost 0 bases and 2 bases, there was a span of 13 bases. The CDR3 is 16 residues long. The CDR3 is CASSLGATPTTDTQYF. CDR3 sequence (DNA): TGTGCCAGCAGCTTGGGGGCTACACCTACCACAGATACGCAGTATTTT.

This clone was counted a few times. The chain joins TRBV9 to TRBJ1-5; perhaps TRBD1 as D (5 bases). The CDR3 is 15 amino acids. CDR1 is SGDLS and CDR2 is YYNGEE in the germline V gene. The V and J ends lost 0 bases and 5 bases respectively, with 12 bases between them. CDR3 residues: CASSVEAGRDQPQHF. The CDR3 bases are TGTGCCAGCAGCGTAGAGGCAGGGAGGGATCAGCCCCAGCATTTT.

V is TRBV2 and J is TRBJ2-3; D uncertain. This CDR3 comprises 12 residues. Germline V gene sequence: CDR1 SNHLY, CDR2 FYNNEI. V was clipped by 8 bases and J by 0 bases, with 6 bases between them. The CDR3 coding sequence is TGTGCCAGCGCGTGGAGCACAGATACGCAGTATTTT. Its protein product is CASAWSTDTQYF.

This clone was seen a single time. The chain combines TRBV7-8 with TRBJ2-2; D is perhaps TRBD2 (6 bases). CDR3 length: 15 amino acids. The V gene lost 5 bases and the J gene lost 6 bases, with 16 bases spanning the gap. CDR1 and CDR2 (germline): SGHVS, FQNEAQ. The CDR3 DNA reads as TGTGCCAGCAGCACCCCCTCGGGGGTCCCCGGGGAGCTGTTTTTT. This sequence encodes CASSTPSGVPGELFF.

This clone has just a few counts. The chain uses TRBV10-3 and TRBJ1-1; 8 bases align to TRBD1. V lost 6 bases, J lost 3 bases, and 0 bases stayed unmatched. CDR3 length: 12 amino acids. Germline V lookup: CDR1 ENHRY, CDR2 SYGVKD. The CDR3 DNA reads TGTGCCATCAGACAGGGGGACACTGAAGCTTTCTTT. This translates into CAIRQGDTEAFF.

V usage is TRBV7-2 and J usage is TRBJ2-2; D gene ambiguous. The CDR3 is 14 amino acids. Per germline, CDR1 SGHTA and CDR2 FQGNSA. V was trimmed by 1 base and J by 1 base, leaving 4 bases between them. The CDR3 region is CASSLVKNTGELFF. The DNA of the CDR3 is TGTGCCAGCAGCTTAGTCAAGAACACCGGGGAGCTGTTTTTT.

The J gene is TRBJ2-7, the V gene TRBV9; TRBD2 agrees at 8 bases. The CDR3 loop spans 15 amino acids. Germline V lookup: CDR1 SGDLS, CDR2 YYNGEE. V trimming: 2 bases; J trimming: 4 bases; junction bases outside the gene matches: 8. Here the CDR3 DNA reads TGTGCCAGCAGCGTTTCCGCGGGAGGTATTTACGAGCAGTACTTC. It specifies CASSVSAGGIYEQYF.

This clone came up a few times. The CDR3 region is CSVEALGQRRNYGYTF. The CDR3 coding sequence is TGCAGCGTTGAGGCGCTTGGACAGCGACGTAACTATGGCTACACCTTC. The chain joins TRBV29-1 to TRBJ1-2; a weak D match, TRBD1 (6 bases). The CDR3 is 16 amino acids. Trimming removed 3 bases from V and 1 base from J, with 18 bases in between. Germline V gene sequence: CDR1 SQVTM, CDR2 ANQGSEA.

This clone was detected a few times. The sample carries other DNA sequences with the same CDR3. The chain uses TRBV30 and TRBJ1-5, with TRBD1 identical over 7 bases. This CDR3 has 14 amino acids. The J segment lost 7 bases and the V segment lost 0 bases, leaving 6 bases of the junction unmatched. Germline V CDR1 and CDR2: GTSNPN, SVGIG (reference sequence). For the CDR3, the DNA is TGTGCCTGGAGTGTAGGAGGGGGCGGCCAGCCCCAGCATTTT. Translated, it gives CAWSVGGGGQPQHF. The variable domain in full, with the rest retrieved from reference TRBV30 and TRBJ1-5, is SQTIHQWPATLVQPVGSPLSLECTVEGTSNPNLYWYRQAAGRGLQLLFYSVGIGQISSEVPQNLSASRPQDRQFILSSKKLLLSDSGFYLCAWSVGGGGQPQHFGDGTRLSIL.

In its sample, this clone was seen a few times. The V call is TRBV30, the J call TRBJ2-1; no definite D call. CDR1 is GTSNPN, CDR2 SVGIG, per germline (reference sequence). The CDR3 sequence is 12 residues long. Trimming took off 2 bases at V and 5 bases at J, with 7 bases between the two ends. Here the CDR3 reads CAWSRLNNEQFF. DNA for the CDR3: TGTGCCTGGAGTCGACTTAACAATGAGCAGTTCTTC.

The table lists this clone with a few counts. The V gene is TRBV5-1, the J gene TRBJ2-2; TRBD2 is a possible D gene (5 bases). Germline V gene lookup returns CDR1 SGHRS and CDR2 YFSETQ. The CDR3 is 13 residues long. Trimming removed 4 bases from V and 5 bases from J, with 9 bases in between. The DNA of the CDR3 is TGCGCCAGCAGCCCGAAGCGGACCGGGGAGCTGTTTTTT. Translated, it gives CASSPKRTGELFF.

The chain links TRBV2 to TRBJ1-2, with D perhaps matching TRBD1 (5 bases). Trimming shortened V by 6 bases and J by 8 bases, and 16 bases separated the two germline ends. The CDR3 length is 13 residues. In germline, CDR1 is SNHLY, CDR2 FYNNEI. CDR3 protein: CASSAQGTQGYTF. CDR3 DNA sequence: TGTGCCAGCAGCGCTCAGGGAACTCAGGGCTACACCTTC.